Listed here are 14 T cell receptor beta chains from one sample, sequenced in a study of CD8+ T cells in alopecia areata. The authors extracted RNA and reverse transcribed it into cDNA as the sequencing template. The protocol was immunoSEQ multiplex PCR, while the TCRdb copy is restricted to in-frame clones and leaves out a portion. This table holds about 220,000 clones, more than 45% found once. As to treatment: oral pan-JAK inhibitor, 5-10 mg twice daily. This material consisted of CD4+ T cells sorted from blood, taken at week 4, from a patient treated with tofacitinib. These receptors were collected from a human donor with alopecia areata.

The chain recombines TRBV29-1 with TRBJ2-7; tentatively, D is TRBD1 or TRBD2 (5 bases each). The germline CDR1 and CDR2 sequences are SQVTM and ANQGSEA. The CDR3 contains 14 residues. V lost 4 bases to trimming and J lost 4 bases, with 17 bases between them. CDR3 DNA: TGCAGCGTTGGAGAGGGGCCTTCCTATTACGAGCAGTACTTC. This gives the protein CSVGEGPSYYEQYF.

The CDR3 spells CASSAPDRGNRHEQYF. The CDR3 nucleotides read TGTGCCAGCAGTGCCCCGGACAGGGGGAATCGTCACGAGCAGTACTTC. The rearrangement links TRBV6-1 to TRBJ2-7, with 10 bases aligning to TRBD1. Germline loops: CDR1 MNHNS, CDR2 SASEGT. The CDR3 has 16 amino acids. J lost 5 bases, V lost 4 bases, and 11 bases had no gene match.

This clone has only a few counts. CDR3 sequence (DNA): TGCAGCGTTCGGACAGGGTCGATGAACACTGAAGCTTTCTTT. This encodes CSVRTGSMNTEAFF. The chain joins TRBV29-1 to TRBJ1-1, with 8 bases aligning to TRBD1. Trimming removed 5 bases from V and 0 bases from J; junction bases left unmatched: 5. CDR1 and CDR2 (germline): SQVTM, ANQGSEA. This CDR3 has 14 amino acids.

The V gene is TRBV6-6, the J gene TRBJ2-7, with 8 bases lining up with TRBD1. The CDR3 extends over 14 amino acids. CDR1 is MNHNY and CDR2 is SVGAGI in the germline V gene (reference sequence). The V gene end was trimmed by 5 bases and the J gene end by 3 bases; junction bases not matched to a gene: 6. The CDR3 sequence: CASSRGTGDYEQYF. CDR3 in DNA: TGTGCCAGCAGTCGCGGGACAGGCGACTACGAGCAGTACTTC.

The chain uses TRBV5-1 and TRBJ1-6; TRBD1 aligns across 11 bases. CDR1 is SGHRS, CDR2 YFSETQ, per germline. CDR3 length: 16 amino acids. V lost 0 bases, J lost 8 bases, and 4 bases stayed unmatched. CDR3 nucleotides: TGCGCCAGCAGCTTGGCGGGGACAGGGGGGTATTCACCCCTCCACTTT. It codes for CASSLAGTGGYSPLHF.

The CDR3 loop reads CASSLGSGQSTDTQYF. CDR3 nucleotide sequence: TGCGCCAGCAGCTTGGGCTCGGGACAGAGCACAGATACGCAGTATTTT. The V call is TRBV5-1, the J call TRBJ2-3, with 7 positions matching TRBD1. This CDR3 is built from 16 residues. Germline-derived CDR1 and CDR2 are SGHRS and YFSETQ. J was trimmed by 0 bases and V by 0 bases; bases with no gene match: 4.

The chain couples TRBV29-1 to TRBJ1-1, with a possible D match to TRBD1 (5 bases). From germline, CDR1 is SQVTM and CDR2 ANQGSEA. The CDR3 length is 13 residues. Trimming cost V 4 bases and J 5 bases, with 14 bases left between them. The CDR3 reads CSVGPGGGTEAFF. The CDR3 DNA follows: TGCAGCGTTGGCCCCGGGGGAGGGACTGAAGCTTTCTTT.

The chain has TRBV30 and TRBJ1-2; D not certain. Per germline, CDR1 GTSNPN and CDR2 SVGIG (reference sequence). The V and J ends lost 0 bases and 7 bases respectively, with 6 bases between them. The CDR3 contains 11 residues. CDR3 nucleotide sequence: TGTGCCTGGAGTGTAGGCAGTGGCTACACCTTC. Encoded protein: CAWSVGSGYTF.

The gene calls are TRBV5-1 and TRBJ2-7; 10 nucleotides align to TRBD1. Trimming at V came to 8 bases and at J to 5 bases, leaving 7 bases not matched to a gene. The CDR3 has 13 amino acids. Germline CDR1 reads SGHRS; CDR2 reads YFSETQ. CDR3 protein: CASRQGAGNEQYF. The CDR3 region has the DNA TGCGCCAGTAGACAGGGGGCAGGAAACGAGCAGTACTTC. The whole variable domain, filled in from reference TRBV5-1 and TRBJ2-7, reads KAGVTQTPRYLIKTRGQQVTLSCSPISGHRSVSWYQQTPGQGLQFLFEYFSETQRNKGNFPGRFSGRQFSNSRSEMNVSTLELGDSALYLCASRQGAGNEQYFGPGTRLTVT.

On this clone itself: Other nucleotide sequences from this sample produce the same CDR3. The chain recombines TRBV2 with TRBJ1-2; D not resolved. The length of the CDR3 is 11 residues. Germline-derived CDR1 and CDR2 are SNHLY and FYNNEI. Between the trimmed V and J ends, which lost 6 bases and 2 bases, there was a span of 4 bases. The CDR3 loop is CASRGNYGYTF. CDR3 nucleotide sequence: TGTGCCAGCAGGGGCAACTATGGCTACACCTTC.

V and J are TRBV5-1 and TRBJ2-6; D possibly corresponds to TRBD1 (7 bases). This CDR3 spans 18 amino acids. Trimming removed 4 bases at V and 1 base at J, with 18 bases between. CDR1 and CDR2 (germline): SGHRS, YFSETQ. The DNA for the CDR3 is TGCGCCAGCAGCCGCGGGGACAGCTCCCTATCTGGGGCCAACGTCCTGACTTTC. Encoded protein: CASSRGDSSLSGANVLTF.

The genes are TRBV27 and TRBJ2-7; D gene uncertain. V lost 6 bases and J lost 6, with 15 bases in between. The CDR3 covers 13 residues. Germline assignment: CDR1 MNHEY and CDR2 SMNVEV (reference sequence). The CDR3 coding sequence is TGTGCCAGCAGCTCTACTGGTTGGGGCGAGCAGTACTTC. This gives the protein CASSSTGWGEQYF.

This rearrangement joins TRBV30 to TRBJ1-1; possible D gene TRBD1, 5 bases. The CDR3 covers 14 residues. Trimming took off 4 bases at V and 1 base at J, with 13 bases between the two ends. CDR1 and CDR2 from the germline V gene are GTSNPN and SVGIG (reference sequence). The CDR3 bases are TGTGCCTGGAATCGGGGCAGTCCGAACACTGAAGCTTTCTTT. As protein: CAWNRGSPNTEAFF.

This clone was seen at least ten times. The CDR3, as DNA: TGTGCCAGTAGTCGAAGGGGTGTTGACACCGGGGAGCTGTTTTTT. Translating it yields CASSRRGVDTGELFF. The chain couples TRBV19 to TRBJ2-2, with TRBD1 as a possible D gene (5 bases). Trimming stripped 5 bases from V and 3 bases from J, with 13 bases between. The CDR3 is 15 residues long. Germline CDR1 and CDR2: LNHDA and SQIVND (reference sequence).